This TCR beta chain was profiled in a study of T-cell memory formation after mild COVID-19. Background on the study: In these data, TCR clusters were largely donor specific.

TCRdb re-derived calls from the 5' RACE reads in MiXCR, one entry per CDR3 protein. The sample contains roughly 370,000 distinct CDR3 sequences, roughly 15% of which appear only once. This clonotype has more than one count but fewer than ten. V lost 4 bases and J 4 bases, leaving 13 bases between the germline ends. This CDR3 is 14 amino acids long. Germline V lookup: CDR1 LGHDT, CDR2 YNNKEL (reference sequence). The TCR sequence derives from a man between 18 and 35 years old who had mild COVID-19 (a few samples of this study predate the infection). Cell type and time point are not known. J is TRBJ1-2 and V is TRBV3-1; no reliable D call. The sequenced sample consisted of PBMCs or a T cell subset sorted from them (not recorded which). In nucleotides, the CDR3 is TGTGCCAGCAGCCGGACTGGGAGCGGCTATGGCTACACCTTC. Its translation: CASSRTGSGYGYTF.